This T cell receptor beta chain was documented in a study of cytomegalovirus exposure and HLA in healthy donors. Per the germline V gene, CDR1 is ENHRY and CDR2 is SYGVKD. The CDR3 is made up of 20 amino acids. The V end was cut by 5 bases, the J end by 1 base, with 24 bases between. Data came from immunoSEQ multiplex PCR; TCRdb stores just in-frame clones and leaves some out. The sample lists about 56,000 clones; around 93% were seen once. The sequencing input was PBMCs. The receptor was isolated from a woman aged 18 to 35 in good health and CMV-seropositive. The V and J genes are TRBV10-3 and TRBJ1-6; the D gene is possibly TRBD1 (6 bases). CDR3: CAISPGLGAARGSYNSPLHF. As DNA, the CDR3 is TGTGCCATCAGTCCGGGCCTCGGAGCCGCTAGGGGGTCCTATAATTCACCCCTCCACTTT.